The clone carrying this T cell receptor beta chain has a handful of counts. Its antigen is not known. These data originate in a study of T cells in narcolepsy. Notes on the study in general: Same-patient CSF and blood CD4+ T cell clonotypes included HCRT-specific and TRIB2-specific autoreactive ones.

Only in-frame clones appear in the TCRdb table, and some are missing; sequencing was by immunoSEQ multiplex PCR. Of about 27,000 clones in the sample, around 86% are singletons; the top ten hold about 1.1%. Germline V CDR1 and CDR2: MGHRA, YSYEKL. V gave up 5 bases and J gave up 3 bases, with 10 bases separating them. This CDR3 is built from 14 residues. Sequencing was done on a sample of CD45RA- memory CD4+ T cells from PBMCs. This rearrangement joins TRBV4-1 to TRBJ2-2; D is perhaps TRBD1 (6 bases). The TCR sequence derives from a human donor with narcolepsy. The CDR3 spells CASSTGSHTGELFF. The CDR3, as DNA: TGCGCCAGCAGCACAGGGAGTCACACCGGGGAGCTGTTTTTT.